What follows are 30 T cell receptor beta chains derived from one specimen sequenced in a study of T cells of healthy individuals. TCRdb re-called the 5' RACE reads with MiXCR, one entry per CDR3 protein. This table holds over 95,000 distinct CDR3 sequences, 17% found once. All receptors come from a human donor in good health.

This clonotype has ten or more counts. The chain uses TRBV4-2 and TRBJ2-4; 16 bases map to TRBD2. With V trimmed by 3 bases and J by 8 bases, 4 bases remained unmatched. This CDR3 is built from 16 residues. Germline CDR1 is LGHNA and CDR2 is YNFKEQ. The chain's CDR3 is CASSQGTSGGGDIQYF. The CDR3 DNA reads as TGTGCCAGCAGCCAGGGGACTAGCGGGGGGGGTGACATTCAGTACTTC.

CDR3 DNA: TGTGCCAGCAGCCAAGATTATAGCCGCGAGCAGTACTTC. Translated: CASSQDYSREQYF. This chain joins TRBV14 and TRBJ2-7, with unresolved D. Germline V gene data show CDR1 as SGHDN and CDR2 as FVKESK. The CDR3 loop spans 13 amino acids. Trimming removed 0 bases from V and 6 bases from J, with 9 bases in between.

This clonotype was observed at least ten times. J is TRBJ2-7 and V is TRBV20-1, with 7 bases fitting TRBD2. The CDR3 spans 13 residues. Germline assignment: CDR1 DFQATT and CDR2 SNEGSKA (reference sequence). After removal of 3 bases from V and 5 bases from J, the junction contained 7 bases not matched to a gene. CDR3 coding DNA: TGCAGTGCTAGGGGGGGGAATTTCCACGAGCAGTACTTC. It is translated as CSARGGNFHEQYF.

This clonotype was observed at least ten times. V is TRBV20-1 and J is TRBJ2-3, with 8 bases lining up with TRBD1. CDR3 length: 13 residues. Trimming took 6 bases from V and 1 from J; bases not matched to a gene: 3. CDR1 and CDR2 from the germline V gene are DFQATT and SNEGSKA (reference sequence). CDR3 sequence: CSATGERTDTQYF. As DNA, the CDR3 is TGCAGTGCGACAGGGGAACGCACAGATACGCAGTATTTT.

This clonotype was found many times. V is TRBV6-4 and J is TRBJ2-2; D gene unclear. V gave up 2 bases and J gave up 5 bases, with 6 bases separating them. Germline V lookup: CDR1 MRHNA, CDR2 SNTAGT. The CDR3 length is 13 residues. Here the CDR3 reads CASSDTYTGELFF. The CDR3 DNA follows: TGTGCCAGCAGTGACACTTATACCGGGGAGCTGTTTTTT.

This clonotype appeared a few times. The chain links TRBV6-2 or TRBV6-3 to TRBJ2-7, with D maybe TRBD1 (5 bases). The CDR3 totals 13 residues. V dropped 9 bases and J dropped 2 bases, with 14 bases sitting between them. Germline V gene data show CDR1 as MNHEY and CDR2 as SVGEGT. CDR3 protein: CASAWGRTYEQYF. CDR3 bases: TGTGCCAGTGCCTGGGGCAGAACCTACGAGCAGTACTTC.

The sample holds a few counts of this clonotype. The chain recombines TRBV25-1 with TRBJ2-1; 8 bases fit TRBD2. The V and J ends lost 5 bases and 8 bases, in that order; junction bases with no gene match: 11. Germline CDR1 and CDR2: MGHDK and SYGVNS. CDR3 length: 15 residues. This chain's CDR3 is CASSRSGGVGHEQFF. DNA of the CDR3: TGTGCCAGCAGTCGAAGCGGGGGAGTTGGACATGAGCAGTTCTTC.

The DNA of the CDR3 is TGTGCCAGCAGCTCCACAGGGGGCGGATCTGGGGCCAACGTCCTGACTTTC. It specifies CASSSTGGGSGANVLTF. V gene TRBV7-8 combines with J gene TRBJ2-6; 9 bases fit TRBD1. CDR3 length equals 17 residues. Trimming cost V 4 bases and J 1 base; bases outside gene matches: 5. Germline CDR1 and CDR2: SGHVS and FQNEAQ.

The chain carries TRBV6-5 and TRBJ1-3; the D is unclear. There are 14 residues in the CDR3. Looked up from germline, CDR1 is MNHEY and CDR2 is SVGAGI. V was shortened by 6 bases and J by 2 bases, with 11 bases between the two germline ends. CDR3 DNA: TGTGCCAGCAGCCCTGCGGGGACTGGAAACACCATATATTTT. As protein: CASSPAGTGNTIYF.

This clonotype has a handful of counts. The chain combines TRBV7-2 with TRBJ2-1, with a possible D match to TRBD2 (6 bases). Looked up from germline, CDR1 is SGHTA and CDR2 is FQGNSA. V gave up 3 bases and J gave up 6 bases, with 15 bases separating them. This CDR3 contains 15 residues. The CDR3 loop reads CASSFIADLSNEQFF. The CDR3 region has the DNA TGTGCCAGCAGCTTTATAGCGGACCTAAGCAATGAGCAGTTCTTC.

The rearrangement joins TRBV4-3 to TRBJ2-2; 8 bases are a match to TRBD2. Per the germline V gene, CDR1 is LGHNA and CDR2 is YSLEER. The CDR3 loop spans 16 amino acids. V lost 2 bases to trimming and J lost 4 bases; unmatched junction nucleotides: 6. The CDR3: CASSQPPAGGTGELFF. Here the CDR3 DNA reads TGCGCCAGCAGCCAACCCCCCGCGGGGGGCACCGGGGAGCTGTTTTTT.

The chain combines TRBV6-2 or TRBV6-3 with TRBJ2-7; TRBD1 matches 7 bases. CDR3 length: 13 amino acids. J gave up 5 bases and V 5 bases, and 6 bases lay outside the gene matches. Germline V gene lookup returns CDR1 MNHEY and CDR2 SVGEGT. The CDR3 loop is CASSQQGRDEQYF. The CDR3 region has the DNA TGTGCCAGCAGTCAACAGGGGCGTGACGAGCAGTACTTC.

The sample holds a few counts of this clonotype. The J gene is TRBJ1-6, the V gene TRBV11-1, with 7 bases aligning to TRBD1. The trim removed 3 bases at V and 8 bases at J, leaving 4 bases unmatched. This CDR3 spans 14 amino acids. Germline V gene sequence: CDR1 SGHAT, CDR2 FQDESV (reference sequence). In DNA, the CDR3 is TGTGCCAGCAGCTTCGGACAGGTCGATTCACCCCTCCACTTT. Encoded protein: CASSFGQVDSPLHF.

For the CDR3, the DNA is TGTGCCAGCAGTTACTCCCGGGACAGGGGAAACACCATATATTTT. Its translation: CASSYSRDRGNTIYF. The chain couples TRBV6-6 to TRBJ1-3; 8 nucleotides line up with TRBD1. This CDR3 is 15 amino acids long. Germline V CDR1 and CDR2: MNHNY, SVGAGI (reference sequence). V trimming: 0 bases; J trimming: 4 bases; junction bases outside the gene matches: 2.

The chain carries TRBV25-1 and TRBJ2-7; D remains unclear. The CDR3 is made up of 14 amino acids. V shed 8 bases and J shed 3 bases, with 17 bases lying between them. Germline CDR1 is MGHDK and CDR2 is SYGVNS. This CDR3 is CASSKPGPIYEQYF. Written as DNA, the CDR3 is TGTGCCAGCTCAAAACCGGGCCCTATCTACGAGCAGTACTTC.

This clonotype was observed at least ten times. The chain has TRBV5-8 and TRBJ2-1; D is undetermined. The length of the CDR3 is 15 residues. The V gene's germline CDR1 is SGHTS and CDR2 YDEGEE. V gave up 6 bases and J gave up 6 bases, with 19 bases separating them. The CDR3 loop reads CASTGIRTVVNEQFF. CDR3 sequence (DNA): TGTGCCAGCACCGGAATCCGGACGGTGGTCAATGAGCAGTTCTTC.

This clonotype was seen ten or more times. This chain joins TRBV20-1 and TRBJ2-4; TRBD1 matches 9 bases. Germline loops: CDR1 DFQATT, CDR2 SNEGSKA (reference sequence). The CDR3 length is 15 residues. With V trimmed by 0 bases and J by 6 bases, 6 bases remained unmatched. CDR3 region: CSARDLGQGGNIQYF. The CDR3 DNA is TGCAGTGCTAGAGATTTGGGACAGGGAGGAAACATTCAGTACTTC.

This clonotype was counted between two and nine times. The J gene is TRBJ1-6, the V gene TRBV21-1; the table calls TRBD1, which could not be checked here. TRBV21-1 is described as a pseudogene. The CDR3 covers 16 residues. CDR3 coding DNA: TGTGCCAGCAGCAAGCCGGACAGGGGGCCGAGTTCACCCCTCCACTTT. This translates into CASSKPDRGPSSPLHF.

This clonotype was detected only a few times. V gene TRBV29-1 combines with J gene TRBJ1-2; D possibly corresponds to TRBD1 (5 bases). Deletions cut 6 bases from V and 3 bases from J, with 14 bases between. This CDR3 is built from 13 residues. CDR1 is SQVTM and CDR2 is ANQGSEA in the germline V gene. CDR3 bases: TGCAGCGTAGGGACGGGGGGAGACTATGGCTACACCTTC. Translated: CSVGTGGDYGYTF.

CDR3 residues: CASSLELRREQYF. The CDR3 DNA follows: TGTGCCAGCAGCTTAGAACTTAGGCGCGAGCAGTACTTC. J is TRBJ2-7 and V is TRBV7-6; D uncertain. The CDR3 extends over 13 amino acids. Trimming left V 1 base short and J 6 bases short, with 10 bases between. Germline CDR1 is SGHVS and CDR2 is FNYEAQ.

This clonotype was counted ten times or more. The chain is built from TRBV6-2 or TRBV6-3 and TRBJ1-2; D is possibly TRBD1 (6 bases). This CDR3 comprises 13 residues. The V gene lost 7 bases and the J gene lost 3 bases, with 12 bases spanning the gap. Germline lookup yields CDR1 MNHEY and CDR2 SVGEGT. The CDR3 reads CASTPDRYYGYTF. CDR3 DNA: TGTGCCAGCACCCCAGACAGGTACTATGGCTACACCTTC.

The chain combines TRBV7-2 with TRBJ2-3, with D possibly TRBD2 on 7 matching bases. Germline V gene lookup returns CDR1 SGHTA and CDR2 FQGNSA. The V and J ends lost 0 bases and 3 bases respectively, with 13 bases between them. The CDR3 consists of 16 residues. The CDR3 region is CASSLALGGGTDTQYF. CDR3 DNA sequence: TGTGCCAGCAGCTTAGCGTTAGGGGGAGGGACAGATACGCAGTATTTT.

This chain links TRBV28 with TRBJ2-3; 8 bases fit TRBD1. CDR3 length equals 16 residues. The V gene's germline CDR1 is MDHEN and CDR2 SYDVKM. After removal of 6 bases from V and 3 bases from J, the junction contained 11 bases not matched to a gene. The CDR3 DNA follows: TGTGCCAGCAGCCATACGACAGGGGTTGTTACAGATACGCAGTATTTT. Amino acids: CASSHTTGVVTDTQYF.

The genes are TRBV29-1 and TRBJ2-7; D is tentatively TRBD1 or TRBD2 (6 bases each). There are 14 residues in the CDR3. Germline V gene sequence: CDR1 SQVTM, CDR2 ANQGSEA. The V gene lost 6 bases and the J gene lost 5 bases, with 20 bases spanning the gap. The chain's CDR3 is CSVVGGRGVDEQYF. In DNA form, the CDR3 reads TGCAGCGTCGTAGGAGGAAGGGGGGTCGACGAGCAGTACTTC.

This clonotype was observed a handful of times. The V call is TRBV20-1, the J call TRBJ2-3; 14 bases map to TRBD2. Trimming at V came to 1 base and at J to 6 bases, leaving 3 bases not matched to a gene. Germline-derived CDR1 and CDR2 are DFQATT and SNEGSKA (reference sequence). The CDR3 has 15 amino acids. CDR3 in amino acids: CSARARLAGGDTQYF. The CDR3 DNA reads as TGCAGTGCTAGAGCAAGACTAGCGGGGGGGGATACGCAGTATTTT.

The gene calls are TRBV11-2 and TRBJ2-1; D might be TRBD2 (6 bases). V lost 0 bases to trimming and J lost 14 bases, with 14 bases between them. The CDR3 extends over 13 amino acids. Germline CDR1 reads SGHAT; CDR2 reads FQNNGV. The CDR3, as DNA: TGTGCCAGCAGCTTAGATATTGGCCGCGGGGAGTTCTTC. Translation: CASSLDIGRGEFF.

V usage is TRBV2 and J usage is TRBJ1-5; D is undetermined. CDR3 length: 14 amino acids. Germline V gene lookup returns CDR1 SNHLY and CDR2 FYNNEI. Trimming removed 7 bases from V and 2 bases from J, with 12 bases in between. This CDR3 is CASNREVGNQPQHF. For the CDR3, the DNA is TGTGCCAGCAACCGGGAGGTCGGCAATCAGCCCCAGCATTTT. Full variable domain (remainder filled in from reference TRBV2 and TRBJ1-5): EPEVTQTPSHQVTQMGQEVILRCVPISNHLYFYWYRQILGQKVEFLVSFYNNEISEKSEIFDDQFSVERPDGSNFTLKIRSTKLEDSAMYFCASNREVGNQPQHFGDGTRLSIL.

This clonotype came up many times. The gene calls are TRBV4-3 and TRBJ1-5; a possible D gene is TRBD1 (6 bases). Germline-derived CDR1 and CDR2 are LGHNA and YSLEER. V shed 3 bases and J shed 4 bases, with 7 bases lying between them. This CDR3 is 13 amino acids long. The CDR3 sequence is CASSQDRNQPQHF. DNA of the CDR3: TGCGCCAGCAGCCAGGACAGAAATCAGCCCCAGCATTTT.

This chain uses TRBV10-3 with TRBJ2-3; maybe TRBD2 (6 bases). The CDR3 has 11 residues. Germline CDR1 is ENHRY and CDR2 is SYGVKD. Trimming cost V 6 bases and J 6 bases, with 7 bases left between them. Here the CDR3 reads CAISGGDTQYF. Written as DNA, the CDR3 is TGTGCCATCAGCGGAGGGGATACGCAGTATTTT.

The chain recombines TRBV18 with TRBJ1-5; possibly TRBD1 for D (5 bases). Deletions cut 2 bases from V and 5 bases from J, with 13 bases between. Germline CDR1 reads KGHSH; CDR2 reads LQKENI. CDR3 length equals 15 residues. The CDR3 coding sequence is TGTGCCAGCTCACCAGGCTGGGGAGGGGATCAGCCCCAGCATTTT. Translating gives CASSPGWGGDQPQHF.